These 13 T cell receptor beta chains were sequenced from one sample in a study of vaccination effects on CD4 cells after COVID-19. At the end of over 8 days of culture, CD4+ T cells were isolated. Sequenced by immunoSEQ multiplex PCR; TCRdb stores in-frame clones only, minus some. The sample contains fewer than 75,000 clones, roughly four fifths of which appear only once. No antigen has been assigned to these receptors. Material: CD4+ T cells from PBMCs cultured without peptide, obtained before COVID-19 vaccination. The receptors originated from a human donor who received a COVID-19 vaccine.

The V and J genes are TRBV4-1 and TRBJ1-3, with D hard to call. This CDR3 spans 15 amino acids. Trimming pared 1 base from V and 3 bases from J, leaving 10 bases between. Germline assignment: CDR1 MGHRA and CDR2 YSYEKL. The CDR3 protein is CASSQGLGIGNTIYF. CDR3 nucleotide sequence: TGCGCCAGCAGCCAAGGATTGGGAATTGGAAACACCATATATTTT.

CDR3 region: CASSLTGPGDQPQHF. The CDR3 coding sequence is TGTGCCAGCAGCCTGACAGGGCCGGGGGATCAGCCCCAGCATTTT. The chain joins TRBV6-5 to TRBJ1-5; 7 bases line up with TRBD1. This CDR3 contains 15 residues. CDR1 and CDR2 from the germline V gene are MNHEY and SVGAGI. V gave up 6 bases and J gave up 5 bases; unmatched junction bases: 10.

This clone was observed a few times. J is TRBJ1-5 and V is TRBV18, with D maybe TRBD1 (5 bases). The V gene lost 2 bases and the J gene lost 3 bases, with 11 bases spanning the gap. CDR3 length: 15 residues. Germline loops: CDR1 KGHSH, CDR2 LQKENI. The CDR3 region has the DNA TGTGCCAGCTCACCATTAGGGGATGTCAATCAGCCCCAGCATTTT. It translates to CASSPLGDVNQPQHF.

J is TRBJ2-5 and V is TRBV11-1; D could derive from TRBD1 or TRBD2 (5 bases each). The CDR3 extends over 14 amino acids. CDR1 and CDR2 from the germline V gene are SGHAT and FQDESV (reference sequence). V dropped 5 bases and J dropped 5 bases, with 15 bases sitting between them. CDR3 coding DNA: TGTGCCAGCAGCCGTGGGACGGTCCGGGAGACCCAGTACTTC. Its protein is CASSRGTVRETQYF.

The rearrangement uses TRBV3-1 (or the pseudogene TRBV3-2) and TRBJ1-6; maybe TRBD1 (5 bases). This CDR3 contains 13 residues. In germline, CDR1 is LGHDT, CDR2 YNNKEL (reference sequence). V lost 1 base and J 10 bases, leaving 8 bases between the germline ends. The CDR3, as DNA: TGTGCCAGCAGCCAAGCCCAGGGCTCACCCCTCCACTTT. The encoded protein is CASSQAQGSPLHF.

The chain combines TRBV4-1 with TRBJ1-1, with unresolved D. CDR3 length: 14 amino acids. Germline CDR1 and CDR2: MGHRA and YSYEKL. V was shortened by 0 bases and J by 11 bases, with 16 bases between the two germline ends. CDR3 DNA: TGCGCCAGCAGCCAAGACTGGGGTGAGGGATGGGCTTTCTTT. As protein: CASSQDWGEGWAFF.

The CDR3 sequence: CASRTGSPRETQYF. In DNA form, the CDR3 reads TGCGCCAGCAGGACAGGATCCCCACGAGAGACCCAGTACTTC. V is TRBV5-1 and J is TRBJ2-5; D is perhaps TRBD1 (6 bases). Germline-derived CDR1 and CDR2 are SGHRS and YFSETQ. CDR3 length equals 14 residues. The V end was cut by 5 bases, the J end by 4 bases, with 15 bases between. Full variable domain (remainder filled in from reference TRBV5-1 and TRBJ2-5): KAGVTQTPRYLIKTRGQQVTLSCSPISGHRSVSWYQQTPGQGLQFLFEYFSETQRNKGNFPGRFSGRQFSNSRSEMNVSTLELGDSALYLCASRTGSPRETQYFGPGTRLLVL.

This chain links TRBV18 with TRBJ2-7; no clear D gene. V was shortened by 2 bases and J by 4 bases, with 12 bases between the two germline ends. The germline gives CDR1 KGHSH, CDR2 LQKENI. This CDR3 has 14 residues. DNA for the CDR3: TGTGCCAGCTCACCAGACTCTGCTCTTTACGAGCAGTACGTC. Amino acids: CASSPDSALYEQYV.

This chain connects TRBV3-1 (or the pseudogene TRBV3-2) to TRBJ2-5; 10 positions agree with TRBD2. Trimming took 5 bases from V and 5 from J; bases not matched to a gene: 8. From germline, CDR1 is LGHDT and CDR2 YNNKEL (reference sequence). This CDR3 has 15 amino acids. CDR3 sequence: CASSLAGGRSETQYF. In DNA form, the CDR3 reads TGTGCCAGCAGCTTAGCGGGGGGCCGTTCCGAGACCCAGTACTTC.

CDR3 protein: CASSPGLAAGGQFF. The CDR3 nucleotides are TGTGCCAGCAGTCCGGGACTAGCGGCCGGAGGGCAGTTCTTC. The chain employs TRBV5-4 and TRBJ2-1; 11 bases align to TRBD2. Germline V gene lookup returns CDR1 SGHNT and CDR2 YYREEE (reference sequence). The CDR3 totals 14 residues. Trimming cost V 5 bases and J 12 bases; bases outside gene matches: 10. Full variable domain (missing parts from reference TRBV5-4 and TRBJ2-1): ETGVTQSPTHLIKTRGQQVTLRCSSQSGHNTVSWYQQALGQGPQFIFQYYREEENGRGNFPPRFSGLQFPNYSSELNVNALELDDSALYLCASSPGLAAGGQFFGPGTRLTVL.

The rearrangement uses TRBV6-1 and TRBJ1-2, with TRBD1 matching 8 bases. V lost 3 bases to trimming and J lost 7 bases; unmatched junction nucleotides: 7. Germline V lookup: CDR1 MNHNS, CDR2 SASEGT. This CDR3 has 14 amino acids. The CDR3 loop is CASSERVQGAGYTF. The CDR3 region has the DNA TGTGCCAGCAGTGAGCGGGTTCAGGGGGCTGGCTACACCTTC.

This chain links TRBV24-1 with TRBJ2-3, with D perhaps matching TRBD2 (6 bases). Looked up from germline, CDR1 is KGHDR and CDR2 is SFDVKD. This CDR3 is 12 amino acids long. Trimming took 4 bases from V and 8 from J, leaving 9 bases between them. The CDR3 loop is CATSERLGTQYF. In nucleotides, the CDR3 is TGTGCCACCAGTGAAAGACTAGGTACGCAGTATTTT.

The V and J genes are TRBV9 and TRBJ2-3; 8 positions match TRBD1. CDR1 is SGDLS, CDR2 YYNGEE, per germline. V was pared by 0 bases and J by 2 bases, with 2 bases of the junction left unmatched. CDR3 length: 15 residues. The CDR3 region has the DNA TGTGCCAGCAGCGTAGCGGGACAGGACACAGATACGCAGTATTTT. Encoded protein: CASSVAGQDTDTQYF.